This TCR beta chain was observed in a study of T cell clonality in common variable immunodeficiency (dated by TCRdb to between 2015 and 2016). General findings and caveats noted by the study authors: Although equal DNA input was used, an average of approximately 82,000 unique sequences per sample was obtained for controls, compared with about 30,000 for CVID samples. According to the authors, figuring out what caused the increased clonality in CVID would require sequencing the repertoires of T cell subpopulations. CVID TCRbeta sequences were reported to have fewer deletions and N-nucleotide insertions and to lack highly modified clones with 13 or more V deletions. Compared with healthy controls, CVID subjects showed increased TCRbeta clonality (t-test p = 0.018), a feature most characteristic of about a third of subjects. Correlations of repertoire features with clinical complications were constrained by heterogeneity among patients within the CVID cohort. Healthy controls shared more TCRbeta clones with each other than CVID subjects shared among themselves (p < 0.0001).

CDR1 and CDR2, looked up from the germline V gene (reference sequence), are LNHDA and SQIVND. Germline trimming: 5 bases from V, 4 bases from J; junction bases outside gene matches: 12. The CDR3 covers 16 residues, taking in both the cysteine and the phenylalanine. Part of the CDR3 DNA is given, 39 bases translated from base 1. This clone turned up a few times. The clone's antigen remains unknown. With the read ending 3 residues before the CDR3 end, the germline J gene is used to fill in that end. For sequencing, equivalent amounts of genomic DNA were input from CVID and control samples. For every sample, a 60 bp segment covering the rearranged TCRbeta CDR3 region was amplified and then sequenced. TCRbeta amplification used the immunoSEQ assay, a bias-corrected multiplex PCR with high-throughput sequencing. As for the authors' bioinformatics: Every unique nucleotide sequence counted as a clone and was annotated with V, D and J genes, copy number and frequency. Sequences were labeled productive if in frame, and non-productive if out of frame or containing stop codons. Clonality was calculated from Shannon's entropy as previously described. Mean CDR3 Kyte-Doolittle hydropathy was derived from the predicted amino acid sequences of productive clones. The R hclust function was used to hierarchically cluster scaled V gene usage with Manhattan distance and complete linkage. Clone sharing by CDR3 amino acid sequence was assessed by resampling 12 repertoires per group over 100 rounds. Repertoires were searched for roughly 63 published EBV-specific and around 230 published CMV-specific TCRbeta sequences. After two CVID samples that produced fewer than 10,000 sequences were dropped from the analysis, 35 to 50 CVID repertoires remained. This immuneACCESS table, as held by TCRdb, lists in-frame sequences with V and J called but not all clones. Of the missing ones, under half trace to an unresolved V gene in checked studies; the others have no known cause. V and J calls and clone size are given by that table; D and trimming were obtained from the DNA. This sample was tabulated with under 8,500 clones, among which there are no singletons. The ten top clones hold around 5.1% of the sample.

Standard criteria were used to diagnose CVID, namely serum IgG, IgA and/or IgM reduced below the normal range together with specific antibody deficiency. A total of 44 subjects (about 15 female and around 29 male; age range 9 to 64 years, mean age 40) were included in the CVID group. Most CVID patients and most healthy controls were of Caucasian heritage. Replacement immunoglobulin therapy had been administered to all CVID subjects for at least one year at the time of study participation. At the time of blood collection, no CVID subject was ill or was being treated with immunomodulatory or immunosuppressive medication. From each donor, about 5 to 8.5 ml of heparinized peripheral whole blood was collected. Genomic DNA from adults with common variable immune deficiency (CVID) and from healthy adult controls was the source for sequencing TCRbeta CDR3 repertoires. Diluted blood was subjected to density centrifugation over Hypaque 1077 or Ficoll-Paque for isolation of peripheral blood mononuclear cells. Genomic DNA was obtained from unsorted mononuclear cells through either Qiagen column purification or a centrifugation-based method.

The V and J segments used are TRBV19 and TRBJ1-1, with 8 bases matching TRBD1. This TCR was recovered from a human donor with common variable immunodeficiency. The specimen was peripheral blood mononuclear cells. The DNA read from the CDR3 is TGTGCCAGTAGTGCAGAGAACAGGGGGAGAAGCACTGAA. It is translated as CASSAENRGRSTE. The CDR3 reads in full as CASSAENRGRSTEAFF.